A single sample gave rise to the 22 T cell receptor beta chains below, sequenced in a study of brain T cells in children with intractable seizures. Method: immunoSEQ multiplex PCR; TCRdb's copy keeps in-frame clones and lacks some. The sample records 340,000 or so clones, over 90% being singletons. Sample time point: blood from clinic visit 5 months post-surgery; TSC patient then seizure free. The sample was peripheral blood, taken about 5 months after surgery. Receptor source: a boy younger than two with tuberous sclerosis and intractable seizures.

The chain links TRBV19 to TRBJ2-7; D is ambiguous. From germline, CDR1 is LNHDA and CDR2 SQIVND (reference sequence). This CDR3 contains 15 residues. Trimming left V 0 bases short and J 3 bases short, with 12 bases between. The CDR3 loop is CASSIDTELIYEQYF. CDR3 coding DNA: TGTGCCAGTAGTATAGATACAGAATTGATCTACGAGCAGTACTTC.

The chain combines TRBV27 with TRBJ1-5; the D is unclear. Germline V gene sequence: CDR1 MNHEY, CDR2 SMNVEV (reference sequence). The CDR3 contains 13 residues. Trimming left V 3 bases short and J 5 bases short, with 8 bases between. The CDR3 spells CASSLANYQPQHF. The CDR3 DNA is TGTGCCAGCAGTTTGGCAAATTATCAGCCCCAGCATTTT.

The V call is TRBV6-2 or TRBV6-3, the J call TRBJ1-3; perhaps TRBD1 as D (6 bases). V lost 5 bases and J 3 bases, leaving 14 bases between the germline ends. In germline, CDR1 is MNHEY, CDR2 SVGEGT. This CDR3 is 15 amino acids long. The CDR3 sequence is CASSLEGGRGNTIYF. The CDR3 DNA reads TGTGCCAGCAGTCTTGAGGGGGGACGTGGAAACACCATATATTTT.

The CDR3 reads CASSLGGSGTDTQYF. CDR3 sequence (DNA): TGTGCCAGCAGCTTGGGCGGTTCGGGCACAGATACGCAGTATTTT. The rearrangement links TRBV5-6 to TRBJ2-3; D unresolved. CDR3 length: 15 amino acids. The germline CDR1 and CDR2 sequences are SGHDT and YYEEEE. Trimming took off 0 bases at V and 1 base at J, with 9 bases between the two ends. Full variable domain (remainder filled in from reference TRBV5-6 and TRBJ2-3): DAGVTQSPTHLIKTRGQQVTLRCSPKSGHDTVSWYQQALGQGPQFIFQYYEEEERQRGNFPDRFSGHQFPNYSSELNVNALLLGDSALYLCASSLGGSGTDTQYFGPGTRLTVL.

The rearrangement links TRBV6-5 to TRBJ1-2; no reliable D call. Per germline, CDR1 MNHEY and CDR2 SVGAGI. Trimming removed 2 bases at V and 4 bases at J, with 11 bases between. The CDR3 has 14 amino acids. CDR3 DNA sequence: TGTGCCAGCAGTTACGCCCTCCCGGGCTATGGCTACACCTTC. Its protein is CASSYALPGYGYTF.

The rearrangement joins TRBV3-1 (or the pseudogene TRBV3-2) to TRBJ2-7; possibly TRBD1 for D (6 bases). Trimming shortened V by 1 base and J by 5 bases, and 15 bases separated the two germline ends. The CDR3 consists of 15 residues. Per germline, CDR1 LGHDT and CDR2 YNNKEL (reference sequence). DNA of the CDR3: TGTGCCAGCAGCCAAGGACAAACAGGGCGGAACGAGCAGTACTTC. It codes for CASSQGQTGRNEQYF.

The chain is built from TRBV5-1 and TRBJ1-2, with 9 bases matching TRBD1. Germline V gives CDR1 SGHRS, CDR2 YFSETQ. J was trimmed by 3 bases and V by 4 bases; bases with no gene match: 7. The CDR3 loop spans 15 amino acids. CDR3 sequence reads: CASSPDRGGDYGYTF. The CDR3 DNA reads as TGCGCCAGCAGCCCGGACAGGGGAGGGGACTATGGCTACACCTTC. Supplemented by reference TRBV5-1 and TRBJ1-2, the full variable domain reads KAGVTQTPRYLIKTRGQQVTLSCSPISGHRSVSWYQQTPGQGLQFLFEYFSETQRNKGNFPGRFSGRQFSNSRSEMNVSTLELGDSALYLCASSPDRGGDYGYTFGSGTRLTVV.

The CDR3 DNA is TGTGGAGGGGGGTCAGACTATGGCTACACCTTC. Its protein product is CGGGSDYGYTF. J is TRBJ1-2 and V is TRBV12-5, with a weak D call TRBD1 (6 bases). This CDR3 contains 11 residues. Germline values: CDR1 LGHNT, CDR2 FRNRAP.

This rearrangement joins TRBV7-8 to TRBJ2-7, with 7 positions matching TRBD2. The germline gives CDR1 SGHVS, CDR2 FQNEAQ. V lost 2 bases and J lost 4; bases outside the gene matches: 11. This CDR3 is built from 16 residues. The CDR3 region is CASSLIFVWGGYEQYF. The CDR3 bases are TGTGCCAGCAGCTTAATTTTTGTGTGGGGGGGTTACGAGCAGTACTTC. Full variable domain (rest looked up from reference TRBV7-8 and TRBJ2-7): GAGVSQSPRYKVAKRGQDVALRCDPISGHVSLFWYQQALGQGPEFLTYFQNEAQLDKSGLPSDRFFAERPEGSVSTLKIQRTQQEDSAVYLCASSLIFVWGGYEQYFGPGTRLTVT.

The V gene is TRBV14, the J gene TRBJ2-1, with TRBD2 matching over 10 bases. The CDR3 covers 16 residues. Germline-derived CDR1 and CDR2 are SGHDN and FVKESK. V lost 5 bases to trimming and J lost 1 base; unmatched junction nucleotides: 5. Written as DNA, the CDR3 is TGTGCCAGCAGCTCTAGCGGGAGCGAGTCCTACAATGAGCAGTTCTTC. It encodes CASSSSGSESYNEQFF.

The chain combines TRBV5-6 with TRBJ2-3, with D tentatively TRBD2 (5 bases). Germline-derived CDR1 and CDR2 are SGHDT and YYEEEE. Between the trimmed V and J ends, which lost 1 base and 2 bases, there was a span of 11 bases. The CDR3 sequence is 15 residues long. The CDR3 region is CASSLSGLHTDTQYF. Written as DNA, the CDR3 is TGTGCCAGCAGCTTGTCCGGACTTCACACAGATACGCAGTATTTT.

This clone appeared once. The chain links TRBV5-1 to TRBJ2-5; 7 bases are a match to TRBD1. The V gene end was trimmed by 4 bases and the J gene end by 5 bases; junction bases not matched to a gene: 8. From germline, CDR1 is SGHRS and CDR2 YFSETQ. The CDR3 has 14 residues. This chain's CDR3 is CASSPNRGRETQYF. CDR3 DNA sequence: TGCGCCAGCAGCCCTAACAGGGGCCGGGAGACCCAGTACTTC. The variable domain in full, with the rest retrieved from reference TRBV5-1 and TRBJ2-5, is KAGVTQTPRYLIKTRGQQVTLSCSPISGHRSVSWYQQTPGQGLQFLFEYFSETQRNKGNFPGRFSGRQFSNSRSEMNVSTLELGDSALYLCASSPNRGRETQYFGPGTRLLVL.

The CDR3 DNA follows: TGTGCCAGCAGTCCCGAGGTGAATGAGCAGTTCTTC. Its protein is CASSPEVNEQFF. V is TRBV12-3 or TRBV12-4 and J is TRBJ2-1; D not certain. The V end was cut by 5 bases, the J end by 7 bases, with 9 bases between. The CDR3 runs to 12 residues.

The J gene is TRBJ1-1, the V gene TRBV12-3 or TRBV12-4, with D hard to call. The CDR3 is made up of 11 amino acids. The V gene lost 2 bases and the J gene lost 8 bases, with 6 bases spanning the gap. Written as DNA, the CDR3 is TGTGCCAGCAGTTTACGGACGGAAGCTTTCTTT. Translating it yields CASSLRTEAFF.

The chain couples TRBV6-2 or TRBV6-3 to TRBJ1-1, with a possible D match to TRBD1 (5 bases). V was pared by 6 bases and J by 7 bases, with 21 bases between. Germline assignment: CDR1 MNHEY and CDR2 SVGEGT. CDR3 length: 15 residues. For the CDR3, the DNA is TGTGCCAGCAGCCAAGGGCGCCCAGGGCGCGGTGAAGCTTTCTTT. As protein: CASSQGRPGRGEAFF.

CDR3: CASSPRTSGYNEQFF. The CDR3, as DNA: TGTGCCAGTAGTCCCCGGACTAGCGGCTACAATGAGCAGTTCTTC. V is TRBV19 and J is TRBJ2-1; TRBD2 agrees at 10 bases. The CDR3 extends over 15 amino acids. Germline CDR1 is LNHDA and CDR2 is SQIVND (reference sequence). The trim removed 5 bases at V and 3 bases at J, leaving 4 bases unmatched. Drawing the rest from reference TRBV19 and TRBJ2-1, the complete variable domain is DGGITQSPKYLFRKEGQNVTLSCEQNLNHDAMYWYRQDPGQGLRLIYYSQIVNDFQKGDIAEGYSVSREKKESFPLTVTSAQKNPTAFYLCASSPRTSGYNEQFFGPGTRLTVL.

This chain connects TRBV10-3 to TRBJ1-6; D gene unclear. Germline CDR1 is ENHRY and CDR2 is SYGVKD. This CDR3 is built from 15 residues. The V and J ends lost 2 bases and 9 bases respectively, with 14 bases between them. Here the CDR3 reads CAISERAGVASPLHF. The CDR3 DNA reads TGTGCCATCAGTGAGAGGGCAGGCGTGGCTTCACCCCTCCACTTT.

This clone was seen only once. The chain is built from TRBV6-1 and TRBJ2-3; D possibly matches TRBD1 or TRBD2 (6 bases each). The germline V and J ends were trimmed by 2 bases and 6 bases, with 21 bases remaining between them. Per germline, CDR1 MNHNS and CDR2 SASEGT. There are 17 residues in the CDR3. The CDR3 is CASSENLIGLGGDTQYF. CDR3 nucleotides: TGTGCCAGCAGTGAAAATTTAATCGGGCTGGGGGGCGATACGCAGTATTTT.

This rearrangement joins TRBV28 to TRBJ2-6; 9 bases line up with TRBD2. Germline V CDR1 and CDR2: MDHEN, SYDVKM. With V trimmed by 6 bases and J by 4 bases, 10 bases remained unmatched. The CDR3 has 17 residues. The DNA for the CDR3 is TGTGCCAGCAGCTCTCTAGCGGGGACGGTGGGGGCCAACGTCCTGACTTTC. Translating gives CASSSLAGTVGANVLTF.

The chain has TRBV3-1 (or the pseudogene TRBV3-2) and TRBJ2-1; D perhaps matches TRBD1 (5 bases). V lost 2 bases to trimming and J lost 4 bases, with 12 bases between them. The CDR3 loop spans 15 amino acids. Germline V gives CDR1 LGHDT, CDR2 YNNKEL (reference sequence). CDR3 sequence (DNA): TGTGCCAGCAGCCAACAGGGTTGGCTATACAATGAGCAGTTCTTC. Translation: CASSQQGWLYNEQFF.

V usage is TRBV19 and J usage is TRBJ2-7, with 12 nucleotides matching TRBD1. The CDR3 has 14 amino acids. Germline V gene lookup returns CDR1 LNHDA and CDR2 SQIVND (reference sequence). V gave up 8 bases and J gave up 6 bases; unmatched junction bases: 8. The chain's CDR3 is CASAPGTGGGEQYF. CDR3 in DNA: TGTGCCAGTGCTCCGGGGACAGGGGGCGGCGAGCAGTACTTC.

The V gene is TRBV9, the J gene TRBJ1-2, with TRBD1 matching 8 bases. Losses at the gene ends were 4 bases for V and 10 bases for J; bases not matched to a gene: 9. Germline lookup yields CDR1 SGDLS and CDR2 YYNGEE. The CDR3 has 13 amino acids. The CDR3, as DNA: TGTGCCAGCAGCTCCCGGGACAGGAGGGACTACACCTTC. The encoded protein is CASSSRDRRDYTF.